These 32 T cell receptor beta chains originate from one sample sequenced in a study of CD8+ T cells in alopecia areata. Once RNA had been extracted, it was reverse transcribed into cDNA to act as the sequencing template. Sequencing used immunoSEQ multiplex PCR; TCRdb keeps in-frame clones, though not all of them. This repertoire shows about 42,000 clones, less than 70% found once; its top ten account for 21%. Treatment defined: oral pan-JAK inhibitor, 5-10 mg twice daily. The specimen comprised CD8+ T cells sorted from blood, sampled at week 4, from a patient treated with tofacitinib. These receptors came from a human donor with alopecia areata.

This sequence joins TRBV5-6 and TRBJ1-2; a possible D gene is TRBD1 (6 bases). The CDR3 spans 14 residues. In germline, CDR1 is SGHDT, CDR2 YYEEEE. Deletions cut 6 bases from V and 6 bases from J, with 18 bases between. CDR3: CASTTRGRGDGYTF. CDR3 DNA sequence: TGTGCCAGCACAACCCGGGGCAGGGGTGATGGCTACACCTTC.

This chain connects TRBV29-1 to TRBJ1-2, with 9 bases that match TRBD1. Germline CDR1 SQVTM, CDR2 ANQGSEA. The CDR3 has 15 residues. V was pared by 0 bases and J by 7 bases, with 9 bases of the junction left unmatched. The CDR3 is CSVEETGGGSAGYTF. As DNA, the CDR3 is TGCAGCGTTGAAGAGACAGGGGGAGGATCGGCTGGCTACACCTTC.

The genes are TRBV2 and TRBJ2-3; D possibly corresponds to TRBD1 (6 bases). The CDR3 extends over 16 amino acids. Looked up from germline, CDR1 is SNHLY and CDR2 is FYNNEI. V lost 1 base and J lost 4, with 15 bases in between. CDR3 amino acids: CASSEGVDRFSDTQYF. As DNA, the CDR3 is TGTGCCAGCAGTGAAGGGGTCGACAGGTTCTCAGATACGCAGTATTTT.

On this clone: Other DNA sequences of this sample code for an identical CDR3. The J gene is TRBJ2-3, the V gene TRBV29-1, with TRBD2 matching 9 bases. Germline V CDR1 and CDR2: SQVTM, ANQGSEA. The CDR3 is 14 residues long. V lost 4 bases and J lost 1; bases outside the gene matches: 3. The chain's CDR3 is CSVVIAGGTDTQYF. Here the CDR3 DNA reads TGCAGCGTTGTGATAGCGGGGGGCACAGATACGCAGTATTTT.

The chain carries TRBV4-1 and TRBJ2-7; no reliable D call. Germline V gives CDR1 MGHRA, CDR2 YSYEKL. The V gene lost 2 bases and the J gene lost 4 bases, with 9 bases spanning the gap. The CDR3 is 13 residues long. The CDR3 DNA reads TGCGCCAGCAGCCAAACTACTGGGTACGAGCAGTACTTC. It codes for CASSQTTGYEQYF.

This clone was seen a handful of times. The CDR3 DNA reads TGTGCCTGTCAGGACTGGCCCGGGAATGAGCAGTTCTTC. This encodes CACQDWPGNEQFF. The rearrangement uses TRBV30 and TRBJ2-1; TRBD2 might be the D (5 bases). Germline CDR1 reads GTSNPN; CDR2 reads SVGIG (reference sequence). This CDR3 region has 13 residues. The V gene lost 6 bases and the J gene lost 7 bases, with 16 bases spanning the gap.

This chain links TRBV5-6 with TRBJ1-6; D might be TRBD1 (5 bases). Trimming left V 1 base short and J 7 bases short, with 6 bases between. The CDR3 is made up of 13 amino acids. Germline assignment: CDR1 SGHDT and CDR2 YYEEEE. CDR3 DNA: TGTGCCAGCAGCTTGAACAGGAATTCACCCCTCCACTTT. This encodes CASSLNRNSPLHF.

This clone turned up a few times. The CDR3 DNA reads as TGTGCCAGCAGCGTAGGGATAGGGTCGACCTACGAGCAGTACTTC. It codes for CASSVGIGSTYEQYF. The chain uses TRBV9 and TRBJ2-7, with no clear D. Germline V lookup: CDR1 SGDLS, CDR2 YYNGEE. This CDR3 is built from 15 residues. V lost 0 bases, J lost 2 bases, and 12 bases lay in between.

A few counts support this clone. This chain uses TRBV30 with TRBJ2-3, with D hard to call. CDR1 is GTSNPN and CDR2 is SVGIG in the germline V gene (reference sequence). The CDR3 extends over 15 amino acids. Deletions cut 0 bases from V and 0 bases from J, with 10 bases between. CDR3 amino acids: CAWSVGRSSTDTQYF. The CDR3 DNA reads as TGTGCCTGGAGTGTTGGGCGGTCTAGCACAGATACGCAGTATTTT.

The chain recombines TRBV27 with TRBJ1-1, with D perhaps TRBD1 (5 bases). CDR1 MNHEY and CDR2 SMNVEV come from the germline V gene (reference sequence). CDR3 length equals 15 residues. The V and J ends lost 2 bases and 3 bases respectively, with 13 bases between them. The CDR3 sequence is CASSLGVRGDTEAFF. CDR3 coding DNA: TGTGCCAGCAGTTTAGGCGTCCGGGGGGACACTGAAGCTTTCTTT.

This clone has just a few counts. The chain is built from TRBV7-9 and TRBJ2-1, with D hard to call. There are 14 residues in the CDR3. Germline CDR1 SEHNR, CDR2 FQNEAQ (reference sequence). V was pared by 0 bases and J by 5 bases, with 8 bases between. CDR3 protein: CASSLAGGNNEQFF. CDR3 bases: TGTGCCAGCAGCTTAGCGGGCGGAAACAATGAGCAGTTCTTC.

This chain connects TRBV4-1 to TRBJ2-1; D remains ambiguous. The CDR3 covers 10 residues. The V gene lost 6 bases and the J gene lost 10 bases, with 7 bases spanning the gap. CDR1 is MGHRA, CDR2 YSYEKL, per germline. The CDR3, as DNA: TGCGCCAGCAGAGAACGGGAGCAGTTCTTC. Protein: CASREREQFF.

This clone was counted between two and nine times. The V and J genes are TRBV27 and TRBJ2-1; D is ambiguous. V lost 2 bases and J lost 4, with 6 bases in between. There are 13 residues in the CDR3. The germline V gene encodes CDR1 MNHEY and CDR2 SMNVEV (reference sequence). The CDR3 nucleotides read TGTGCCAGCAGTTTAGCACAGTACAATGAGCAGTTCTTC. As protein: CASSLAQYNEQFF.

The chain joins TRBV27 to TRBJ1-6, with D uncertain. Trimming removed 3 bases from V and 6 bases from J, with 6 bases in between. CDR3 length: 13 amino acids. From germline, CDR1 is MNHEY and CDR2 SMNVEV (reference sequence). CDR3: CASSLDFNSPLHF. For the CDR3, the DNA is TGTGCCAGCAGTTTGGATTTTAATTCACCCCTCCACTTT.

V usage is TRBV19 and J usage is TRBJ1-1; D unclear. The V gene lost 8 bases and the J gene lost 3 bases, with 10 bases spanning the gap. CDR3 length: 12 residues. In germline, CDR1 is LNHDA, CDR2 SQIVND (reference sequence). This CDR3 reads CASCLGDTEAFF. DNA for the CDR3: TGTGCCAGTTGTCTCGGGGACACTGAAGCTTTCTTT.

The chain uses TRBV7-9 and TRBJ2-7, with 9 bases aligning to TRBD2. Germline CDR1 SEHNR, CDR2 FQNEAQ (reference sequence). Unmatched junction bases numbered 13, after V lost 7 bases and J lost 3 bases. The CDR3 runs 16 residues. The CDR3 is CASTSAAGGGSYEQYF. CDR3 DNA sequence: TGTGCCAGCACCTCCGCCGCGGGAGGGGGAAGCTACGAGCAGTACTTC.

The genes are TRBV29-1 and TRBJ2-1; D not resolved. Germline CDR1 SQVTM, CDR2 ANQGSEA. The CDR3 contains 11 residues. V was clipped by 7 bases and J by 7 bases, with 11 bases between them. The CDR3 sequence: CSGWNSNEQFF. The CDR3 DNA is TGCAGCGGATGGAACAGTAATGAGCAGTTCTTC.

V and J are TRBV29-1 and TRBJ1-2, with a weak D call TRBD1 (5 bases). The CDR3 totals 12 residues. The V gene's germline CDR1 is SQVTM and CDR2 ANQGSEA. V was trimmed by 3 bases and J by 8 bases, leaving 13 bases between them. CDR3 region: CSVEAGNGGYTF. The CDR3 nucleotides read TGCAGCGTTGAGGCAGGGAATGGGGGCTACACCTTC.

The gene calls are TRBV7-9 and TRBJ2-3; no clear D. The germline CDR1 and CDR2 sequences are SEHNR and FQNEAQ (reference sequence). The CDR3 sequence is 12 residues long. Trimming shortened V by 10 bases and J by 0 bases, and 8 bases separated the two germline ends. The CDR3 coding sequence is TGTGCCACTCCTGGAAGCACAGATACGCAGTATTTT. Its translation is CATPGSTDTQYF.

Only one count was recorded for this clone. The chain is built from TRBV30 and TRBJ1-1; possibly TRBD1 for D (6 bases). Germline CDR1 reads GTSNPN; CDR2 reads SVGIG (reference sequence). The CDR3 runs to 13 residues. V was shortened by 0 bases and J by 8 bases, with 13 bases between the two germline ends. The CDR3 nucleotides are TGTGCCTGGAGTGTACTAGGGGGAGACGAAGCTTTCTTT. Residues: CAWSVLGGDEAFF. Looking up the rest from reference TRBV30 and TRBJ1-1 gives the full variable domain: SQTIHQWPATLVQPVGSPLSLECTVEGTSNPNLYWYRQAAGRGLQLLFYSVGIGQISSEVPQNLSASRPQDRQFILSSKKLLLSDSGFYLCAWSVLGGDEAFFGQGTRLTVV.

The chain has TRBV6-5 and TRBJ2-1; TRBD2 agrees at 11 bases. The CDR3 loop spans 15 amino acids. J lost 6 bases, V lost 3 bases, and 4 bases had no gene match. Germline V CDR1 and CDR2: MNHEY, SVGAGI. CDR3 amino acids: CASSYFSGGANEQFF. For the CDR3, the DNA is TGTGCCAGCAGTTATTTTAGCGGGGGGGCCAATGAGCAGTTCTTC.

This clone was observed a handful of times. The chain uses TRBV6-5 and TRBJ1-5, with D tentatively TRBD1 (5 bases). V shed 4 bases and J shed 8 bases, with 18 bases lying between them. Germline CDR1 and CDR2: MNHEY and SVGAGI. CDR3 size: 15 residues. In DNA, the CDR3 is TGTGCCAGCAGTTCCTCCGTTTCGGCGGGGGAGCCCCAGCATTTT. This encodes CASSSSVSAGEPQHF.

The rearrangement joins TRBV27 to TRBJ1-1; D gene ambiguous. This CDR3 has 13 residues. Germline values: CDR1 MNHEY, CDR2 SMNVEV (reference sequence). Trimming stripped 6 bases from V and 0 bases from J, with 8 bases between. CDR3: CASREGMNTEAFF. CDR3 in DNA: TGTGCCAGCAGGGAGGGTATGAACACTGAAGCTTTCTTT.

This clone came up once. This sequence joins TRBV30 and TRBJ2-7, with D perhaps matching TRBD2 (5 bases). Deletions cut 5 bases from V and 6 bases from J, with 11 bases between. This CDR3 region has 11 residues. Germline V gene sequence: CDR1 GTSNPN, CDR2 SVGIG (reference sequence). The CDR3, as DNA: TGTGCCTGGCGGGCTGGGAGCGAGCAGTACTTC. It translates to CAWRAGSEQYF.

The rearrangement uses TRBV7-9 and TRBJ1-5, with TRBD1 as a possible D gene (5 bases). The CDR3 loop spans 13 amino acids. Germline loops: CDR1 SEHNR, CDR2 FQNEAQ (reference sequence). The V gene lost 10 bases and the J gene lost 7 bases, with 17 bases spanning the gap. The CDR3 nucleotides read TGTGCCACCGATCGGGGGGGGGACCAGCCCCAGCATTTT. Protein product: CATDRGGDQPQHF.

The rearrangement uses TRBV29-1 and TRBJ2-1; tentatively, D is TRBD1 (5 bases). Trimming took 6 bases from V and 7 from J, leaving 10 bases between them. The CDR3 loop spans 11 amino acids. Germline lookup yields CDR1 SQVTM and CDR2 ANQGSEA. The CDR3 reads CSVATENEQFF. CDR3 in DNA: TGCAGCGTAGCGACAGAGAATGAGCAGTTCTTC.

The rearrangement uses TRBV30 and TRBJ1-4; the D is unclear. The germline gives CDR1 GTSNPN, CDR2 SVGIG (reference sequence). The CDR3 contains 12 residues. V was trimmed by 3 bases and J by 4 bases, leaving 6 bases between them. The DNA for the CDR3 is TGTGCCTGGAGGGGAGTTAATGAAAAACTGTTTTTT. Amino acids: CAWRGVNEKLFF.

The chain carries TRBV27 and TRBJ2-3, with D unresolved. Germline V gene lookup returns CDR1 MNHEY and CDR2 SMNVEV (reference sequence). V dropped 5 bases and J dropped 2 bases, with 14 bases sitting between them. This CDR3 is built from 15 residues. The CDR3 spells CASSESWDITDTQYF. CDR3 nucleotides: TGTGCCAGCAGTGAGAGTTGGGATATCACAGATACGCAGTATTTT.

J is TRBJ1-5 and V is TRBV30, with 9 bases fitting TRBD1. The germline V gene encodes CDR1 GTSNPN and CDR2 SVGIG (reference sequence). J gave up 6 bases and V 1 base, and 4 bases lay outside the gene matches. The CDR3 covers 14 residues. The CDR3 DNA follows: TGTGCCTGGAGTGAGGGACAGGGATCTCAGCCCCAGCATTTT. This gives the protein CAWSEGQGSQPQHF.

This chain links TRBV21-1 with TRBJ2-5. TRBV21-1 counts as a pseudogene. This CDR3 is built from 14 residues. CDR3 DNA sequence: TGTGCCAGCAGCGCTCCGGGACCCAAAGAGACCCAGTACTTC. Protein product: CASSAPGPKETQYF.

This clone was seen a few times. The chain employs TRBV29-1 and TRBJ2-5; 9 bases are a match to TRBD2. Germline V CDR1 and CDR2: SQVTM, ANQGSEA. Trimming took 2 bases from V and 5 from J; bases not matched to a gene: 6. This CDR3 is built from 14 residues. CDR3 DNA sequence: TGCAGCGTTGAACCTAGCGGGGTGGAGGAGACCCAGTACTTC. It encodes CSVEPSGVEETQYF.

This clone has only a few counts. The V gene is TRBV19, the J gene TRBJ2-1; 7 nucleotides agree with TRBD1. Germline values: CDR1 LNHDA, CDR2 SQIVND (reference sequence). V dropped 11 bases and J dropped 4; count of bases not matched to a gene: 17. The CDR3 loop spans 16 amino acids. DNA for the CDR3: TGTGCCGAATACCCACCGAGGGGGCGCCGGTACAATGAGCAGTTCTTC. Amino acid sequence: CAEYPPRGRRYNEQFF.